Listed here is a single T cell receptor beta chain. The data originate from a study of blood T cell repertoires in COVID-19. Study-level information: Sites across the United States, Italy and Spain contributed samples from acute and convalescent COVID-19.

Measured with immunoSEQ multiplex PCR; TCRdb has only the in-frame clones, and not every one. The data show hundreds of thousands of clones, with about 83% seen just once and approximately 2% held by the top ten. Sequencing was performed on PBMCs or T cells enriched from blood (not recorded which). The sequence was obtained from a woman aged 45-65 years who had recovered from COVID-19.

CDR3: CASSLGRVNTEAFF. DNA of the CDR3: TGTGCCAGCAGCTTAGGGAGGGTGAACACTGAAGCTTTCTTT. The rearrangement joins TRBV7-8 to TRBJ1-1; D is uncertain. Germline CDR1 and CDR2: SGHVS and FQNEAQ. The CDR3 contains 14 residues. V was trimmed by 1 base and J by 0 bases, leaving 6 bases between them.